Below, 27 T cell receptor beta chains from the same sample are listed, as sequenced in a study of blood T cell repertoires in COVID-19 (TCRdb year 2020). Library preparation employed the immunoSEQ multiplex PCR assay. TCRdb carries this immuneACCESS record with in-frame sequences only. Its versions omit some clonotypes, under half of them owing to an unresolved V gene in the studies checked, with the rest unexplained. The sample includes roughly 260,000 clones, with around 82% observed a single time. Clones ranked in the top ten supply 4.9% of the sample. The sample consisted of peripheral blood. These receptors were obtained from a woman older than 75 with active or convalescent COVID-19.

This chain links TRBV27 with TRBJ2-7; D uncertain. The CDR3 spans 14 residues. Germline V lookup: CDR1 MNHEY, CDR2 SMNVEV (reference sequence). The ends were cut back, 0 bases at V and 0 bases at J, with 6 bases in the middle. CDR3 protein: CASSLSLRSYEQYF. CDR3 DNA sequence: TGTGCCAGCAGTTTATCCCTTCGCTCCTACGAGCAGTACTTC.

This clone came up a few times. This chain links TRBV3-1 (or the pseudogene TRBV3-2) with TRBJ2-7; D possibly corresponds to TRBD1 (5 bases). Trimming stripped 5 bases from V and 12 bases from J, with 20 bases between. Germline loops: CDR1 LGHDT, CDR2 YNNKEL (reference sequence). The CDR3 covers 13 residues. This CDR3 is CASSESGQGRRYF. The CDR3 nucleotides read TGTGCCAGCAGCGAATCCGGTCAGGGTAGACGGTACTTC.

This clone came up once. V usage is TRBV5-6 and J usage is TRBJ2-3, with 12 positions matching TRBD2. The CDR3 covers 15 residues. Germline CDR1 is SGHDT and CDR2 is YYEEEE. Trimming cost V 2 bases and J 4 bases; bases outside gene matches: 2. As DNA, the CDR3 is TGTGCCAGCAGCTTACTAGCGGGGGGCGCAGATACGCAGTATTTT. Its protein product is CASSLLAGGADTQYF.

The CDR3 sequence is CATSDTMGSSYNEQFF. CDR3 DNA sequence: TGTGCCACCAGTGATACTATGGGGAGCTCCTACAATGAGCAGTTCTTC. J is TRBJ2-1 and V is TRBV24-1; maybe TRBD2 (5 bases). This CDR3 has 16 amino acids. V shed 3 bases and J shed 0 bases, with 11 bases lying between them. Germline lookup yields CDR1 KGHDR and CDR2 SFDVKD.

The chain recombines TRBV5-8 with TRBJ2-1; possible D gene TRBD1, 6 bases. Per the germline V gene, CDR1 is SGHTS and CDR2 is YDEGEE. This CDR3 is 15 amino acids long. V was pared by 0 bases and J by 1 base, with 8 bases between. The CDR3 loop reads CASSLEQGSYNEQFF. In nucleotides, the CDR3 is TGTGCCAGCAGCTTGGAACAGGGATCCTACAATGAGCAGTTCTTC.

The chain carries TRBV10-3 and TRBJ2-1; D is perhaps TRBD2 (5 bases). Trimming cost V 3 bases and J 12 bases, with 12 bases left between them. The CDR3 covers 12 residues. The germline V gene has CDR1 ENHRY and CDR2 SYGVKD. The CDR3 protein is CAISDDYRWQFF. CDR3 DNA sequence: TGTGCCATCAGTGATGACTATCGGTGGCAGTTCTTC.

This chain links TRBV7-8 with TRBJ2-7; D call uncertain. Germline V gives CDR1 SGHVS, CDR2 FQNEAQ. The CDR3 length is 14 residues. The V end lost 5 bases, the J end lost 3 bases, and 14 bases lay between the germline ends. The CDR3 is CASSINRVSYEQYF. The CDR3 DNA is TGTGCCAGCAGCATCAACCGGGTTAGCTACGAGCAGTACTTC.

The chain employs TRBV10-2 and TRBJ2-5, with D hard to call. This CDR3 is 13 amino acids long. The V end lost 6 bases, the J end lost 3 bases, and 11 bases lay between the germline ends. Germline CDR1 reads WSHSY; CDR2 reads SAAADI. CDR3 protein: CASRNRFKETQYF. In nucleotides, the CDR3 is TGCGCCAGCAGAAACAGATTTAAAGAGACCCAGTACTTC.

CDR3 DNA: TGTGCCAGCAGCGGACAGATCAATCAGCCCCAGCATTTT. It yields the protein CASSGQINQPQHF. The chain couples TRBV27 to TRBJ1-5; TRBD1 is a possible D gene (6 bases). The V end was cut by 6 bases, the J end by 3 bases, with 9 bases between. The CDR3 is 13 residues long. Looked up from germline, CDR1 is MNHEY and CDR2 is SMNVEV (reference sequence).

This clone was seen once. J is TRBJ1-1 and V is TRBV28; 9 positions agree with TRBD1. The CDR3 consists of 14 residues. V gave up 11 bases and J gave up 5 bases; unmatched junction bases: 12. Germline CDR1 MDHEN, CDR2 SYDVKM. CDR3 residues: CAVPGTGKVTEAFF. CDR3 sequence (DNA): TGTGCCGTCCCCGGGACAGGGAAGGTAACTGAAGCTTTCTTT.

In DNA, the CDR3 is TGTGCCAGCAGCCAAGATCGGTATTCACCCCTCCACTTT. It specifies CASSQDRYSPLHF. V and J are TRBV3-1 (or the pseudogene TRBV3-2) and TRBJ1-6; no reliable D call. Per the germline V gene, CDR1 is LGHDT and CDR2 is YNNKEL (reference sequence). CDR3 size: 13 residues. Trimming left V 0 bases short and J 8 bases short, with 5 bases between.

This chain uses TRBV11-1 with TRBJ2-1, with TRBD1 matching over 7 bases. The CDR3 totals 15 residues. Germline trimming cut 0 bases from V and 1 base from J; bases unmatched to any gene: 0. Germline loops: CDR1 SGHAT, CDR2 FQDESV (reference sequence). In DNA, the CDR3 is TGTGCCAGCAGCTTAGCACAGGGGTCCTACAATGAGCAGTTCTTC. Translation: CASSLAQGSYNEQFF.

The chain employs TRBV25-1 and TRBJ1-2; the D is unclear. Germline V lookup: CDR1 MGHDK, CDR2 SYGVNS. CDR3 length: 13 amino acids. V was clipped by 1 base and J by 2 bases, with 5 bases between them. The CDR3 DNA reads as TGTGCCAGCAGTGAATCCAGGAACTATGGCTACACCTTC. This codes for CASSESRNYGYTF.

This rearrangement joins TRBV18 to TRBJ2-7; TRBD2 might be the D (6 bases). In germline, CDR1 is KGHSH, CDR2 LQKENI. V lost 6 bases to trimming and J lost 5 bases, with 23 bases between them. The CDR3 has 16 residues. CDR3 residues: CASSETGLLRVHEQYF. CDR3 in DNA: TGTGCCAGCTCCGAAACGGGACTTCTGCGTGTTCACGAGCAGTACTTC.

The J gene is TRBJ2-1, the V gene TRBV18; D possibly corresponds to TRBD1 (6 bases). Germline values: CDR1 KGHSH, CDR2 LQKENI. Trimming shortened V by 2 bases and J by 2 bases, and 16 bases separated the two germline ends. The CDR3 sequence is 17 residues long. In DNA, the CDR3 is TGTGCCAGCTCACCATCGCAGGGGCAGGGGCCCTACAATGAGCAGTTCTTC. Residues: CASSPSQGQGPYNEQFF.

The CDR3 DNA sequence: TGCGCCAGCAGCTTGGACGTGACAGGGACTGGAAACACCATATATTTT. Protein: CASSLDVTGTGNTIYF. The gene calls are TRBV5-1 and TRBJ1-3; 7 bases agree with TRBD1. V lost 0 bases and J lost 2; bases outside the gene matches: 5. This CDR3 has 16 amino acids. CDR1 and CDR2 (germline): SGHRS, YFSETQ. Full variable domain (missing parts from reference TRBV5-1 and TRBJ1-3): KAGVTQTPRYLIKTRGQQVTLSCSPISGHRSVSWYQQTPGQGLQFLFEYFSETQRNKGNFPGRFSGRQFSNSRSEMNVSTLELGDSALYLCASSLDVTGTGNTIYFGEGSWLTVV.

This clone was counted only a few times. The chain has TRBV5-1 and TRBJ1-2; D gene unclear. This CDR3 contains 13 residues. With 7 bases removed from V and 2 bases from J, the gap between germline ends came to 12 bases. In germline, CDR1 is SGHRS, CDR2 YFSETQ. CDR3 region: CASEGGNNYGYTF. CDR3 sequence (DNA): TGCGCCAGCGAGGGAGGGAACAACTATGGCTACACCTTC.

V usage is TRBV5-1 and J usage is TRBJ1-1; possibly TRBD1 for D (5 bases). V lost 4 bases and J lost 11, with 18 bases in between. This CDR3 has 13 amino acids. The germline gives CDR1 SGHRS, CDR2 YFSETQ. The CDR3 is CASSPQEGRGAFF. As DNA, the CDR3 is TGCGCCAGCAGCCCCCAGGAAGGGAGGGGCGCTTTCTTT.

V is TRBV24-1 and J is TRBJ1-5; the D gene is possibly TRBD1 (5 bases). Per germline, CDR1 KGHDR and CDR2 SFDVKD. The CDR3 contains 19 residues. V was shortened by 6 bases and J by 0 bases, with 23 bases between the two germline ends. The CDR3 DNA follows: TGTGCCACCAGTATGGTGGGTCCAGGGATCGTTAATAGCAATCAGCCCCAGCATTTT. It yields the protein CATSMVGPGIVNSNQPQHF.

The chain carries TRBV27 and TRBJ1-5; D unclear. The V gene lost 5 bases and the J gene lost 0 bases, with 8 bases spanning the gap. CDR1 is MNHEY and CDR2 is SMNVEV in the germline V gene (reference sequence). This CDR3 comprises 14 residues. The CDR3 protein is CASSAGNSNQPQHF. CDR3 bases: TGTGCCAGCAGTGCAGGTAATAGCAATCAGCCCCAGCATTTT.

V and J are TRBV11-3 and TRBJ2-3; D unclear. V was shortened by 2 bases and J by 0 bases, with 3 bases between the two germline ends. The CDR3 has 13 amino acids. In germline, CDR1 is SGHNT, CDR2 YENEEA. The CDR3 DNA follows: TGTGCCAGCAGCTTACTTAGCACAGATACGCAGTATTTT. It specifies CASSLLSTDTQYF.

On this clone: A read error may produce the germline difference seen at one junction end. The chain joins TRBV11-3 to TRBJ2-7; tentatively, D is TRBD1 (5 bases). The CDR3 loop spans 13 amino acids. Germline CDR1 and CDR2: SGHNT and YENEEA. CDR3 sequence: CASSLGGQGIGDF. CDR3 in DNA: TGTGCCAGCAGCTTAGGTGGGCAGGGTATTGGGGACTTC.

The CDR3 DNA is TGTGCCAGCAGCCAGCCGACTAGCGGGGGGGCAGAGACCCAGTACTTC. This encodes CASSQPTSGGAETQYF. The gene calls are TRBV3-1 (or the pseudogene TRBV3-2) and TRBJ2-5, with 14 bases identical to TRBD2. Germline CDR1 reads LGHDT; CDR2 reads YNNKEL (reference sequence). The V and J ends lost 3 bases and 4 bases, in that order; junction bases with no gene match: 4. CDR3 length: 16 amino acids.

This clone was observed once. The rearrangement uses TRBV28 and TRBJ1-2; no reliable D call. Trimming took 3 bases from V and 2 from J, leaving 7 bases between them. The germline V gene has CDR1 MDHEN and CDR2 SYDVKM. This CDR3 has 13 residues. In nucleotides, the CDR3 is TGTGCCAGCAGTTTTGCAGGCAACTATGGCTACACCTTC. Its protein product is CASSFAGNYGYTF.

The V gene is TRBV2, the J gene TRBJ1-4, with D possibly TRBD1 on 6 matching bases. The CDR3 extends over 14 amino acids. Trimming stripped 3 bases from V and 7 bases from J, with 12 bases between. Germline CDR1 reads SNHLY; CDR2 reads FYNNEI. In nucleotides, the CDR3 is TGTGCCAGCAGTGATTGGCAGGGGAGTGAAAAACTGTTTTTT. Encoded protein: CASSDWQGSEKLFF.

The CDR3 loop reads CASSSNRAPPYNEQFF. The DNA of the CDR3 is TGTGCCAGCAGCTCAAACAGGGCGCCGCCCTACAATGAGCAGTTCTTC. This chain joins TRBV28 and TRBJ2-1; tentative D call: TRBD1 (6 bases). The CDR3 extends over 16 amino acids. Trimming removed 6 bases at V and 2 bases at J, with 17 bases between. Per germline, CDR1 MDHEN and CDR2 SYDVKM.

The rearrangement links TRBV2 to TRBJ2-3; 7 bases map to TRBD1. Germline V gene lookup returns CDR1 SNHLY and CDR2 FYNNEI. CDR3 length: 15 residues. Trimming took 2 bases from V and 4 from J; bases not matched to a gene: 6. For the CDR3, the DNA is TGTGCCAGCAGTGAAAAGGGGGCCAACTCAGATACGCAGTATTTT. The encoded protein is CASSEKGANSDTQYF. The full variable domain, rest sourced from reference TRBV2 and TRBJ2-3, is EPEVTQTPSHQVTQMGQEVILRCVPISNHLYFYWYRQILGQKVEFLVSFYNNEISEKSEIFDDQFSVERPDGSNFTLKIRSTKLEDSAMYFCASSEKGANSDTQYFGPGTRLTVL.